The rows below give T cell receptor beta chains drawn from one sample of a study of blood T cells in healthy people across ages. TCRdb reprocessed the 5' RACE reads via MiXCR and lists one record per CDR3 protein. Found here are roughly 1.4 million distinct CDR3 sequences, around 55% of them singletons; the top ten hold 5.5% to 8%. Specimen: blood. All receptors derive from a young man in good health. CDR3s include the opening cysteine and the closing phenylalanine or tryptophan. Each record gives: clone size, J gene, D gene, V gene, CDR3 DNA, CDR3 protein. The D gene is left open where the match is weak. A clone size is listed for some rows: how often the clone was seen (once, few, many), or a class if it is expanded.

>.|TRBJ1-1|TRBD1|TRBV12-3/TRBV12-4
TGTGCCAGCAGTTCTACAGGGGGTGACACTGAAGCTTTCTTT
CASSSTGGDTEAFF
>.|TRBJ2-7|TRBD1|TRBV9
TGTGCCAGCAGCGCCCCCGGGGGGACAGGGCTAAACGAGCAGTACTTC
CASSAPGGTGLNEQYF
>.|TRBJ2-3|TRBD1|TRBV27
TGTGCCAGCAGTTTGGGGACAGCCATTATCACAGATACGCAGTATTTT
CASSLGTAIITDTQYF
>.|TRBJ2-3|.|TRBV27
TGTGCCAGCAGTGTAGGCACTACAGATACGCAGTATTTT
CASSVGTTDTQYF
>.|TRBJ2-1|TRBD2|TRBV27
TGTGCCAGCAGTGCGAGCATAGCGGGAGGGTACAATGAGCAGTTCTTC
CASSASIAGGYNEQFF
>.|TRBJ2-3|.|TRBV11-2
TGTGCCAGCAGCTTATTACTAGCCACTAGCACAGATACGCAGTATTTT
CASSLLLATSTDTQYF
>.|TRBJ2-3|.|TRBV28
TGTGCCAGCCGGGACGCCGGCACAGATACGCAGTATTTT
CASRDAGTDTQYF
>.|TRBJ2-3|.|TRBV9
TGTGCCAGCAGCCCCCAGACGGGAATGGGTACAGATACGCAGTATTTT
CASSPQTGMGTDTQYF
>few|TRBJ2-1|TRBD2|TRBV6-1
TGTGCCAGCAGTGAAGCGGGGTTCTTGGGACTAGCTGCTTATGAGCAGTTCTTC
CASSEAGFLGLAAYEQFF
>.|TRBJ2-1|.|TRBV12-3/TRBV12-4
TGTGCCAGCAGTTTATATGGGGAGGAACAGTTCTTC
CASSLYGEEQFF
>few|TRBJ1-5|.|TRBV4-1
TGCGCCAGCAGCCAAGGAGGGTCAATTCAGCCCCAGCATTTT
CASSQGGSIQPQHF
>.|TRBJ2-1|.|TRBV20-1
TGCAGTGCTATTGGGCTGGATAGTGAGCAGTTCTTC
CSAIGLDSEQFF
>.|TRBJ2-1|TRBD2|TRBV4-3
TGCGCCAGCAGCCAAGATCCCCCCGGACTAGCGGGAGAGGTTGTCTACAATGAGCAGTTCTTC
CASSQDPPGLAGEVVYNEQFF
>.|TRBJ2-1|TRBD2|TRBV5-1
TGCGCCAGCAGCCCAATCAGCGGGAGAGAGGTAGCTGAGCAGTTCTTC
CASSPISGREVAEQFF
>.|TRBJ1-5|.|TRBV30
TGTGCCTGGACCGCAGGGAAACGCAATCAGCCCCAGCATTTT
CAWTAGKRNQPQHF
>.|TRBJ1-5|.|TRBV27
TGTGCCAGCAGTTTAGGCCCTCTACCCCGGGGGAATCAGCCCCAGCATTTT
CASSLGPLPRGNQPQHF
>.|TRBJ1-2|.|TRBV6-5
TGTGCCAGCATAGGTGAAAACTATGGCTACACCTTC
CASIGENYGYTF
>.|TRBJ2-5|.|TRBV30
TGTGCCTGGAGATACGGGAGTGAGACCCAGTACTTC
CAWRYGSETQYF
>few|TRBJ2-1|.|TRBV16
TGTGCCAGCAGAGGACAGAACTACAATGAGCAGTTCTTC
CASRGQNYNEQFF
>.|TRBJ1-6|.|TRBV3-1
TGTGCCAGCAGCCAAGACGACAGGCCCTATAATTCACCCCTCCACTTT
CASSQDDRPYNSPLHF
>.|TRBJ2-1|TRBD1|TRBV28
TGTGCCAGCAGCTCTCCGGGACAGGGTGGGAATGAGCAGTTCTTC
CASSSPGQGGNEQFF
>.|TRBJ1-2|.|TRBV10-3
TGTGCCATCAGTGAGTCGAAGGTTATTGGGGCCGGCTACACCTTC
CAISESKVIGAGYTF
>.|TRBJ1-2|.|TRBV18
TGTGCCAGCTCACCACGGACGGCCGATGGCTACACCTTC
CASSPRTADGYTF
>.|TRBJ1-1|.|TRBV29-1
TGCAGCCTCCTATGGGTCGGCACTGAAGCTTTCTTT
CSLLWVGTEAFF
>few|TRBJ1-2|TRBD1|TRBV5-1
TGTGCCAGCAGCTTGGGGGGACAGGGCGGCTATGGCTACACCTTC
CASSLGGQGGYGYTF
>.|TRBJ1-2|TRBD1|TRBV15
TGTGCCACCAGCAGAGATGGGGACAGCGACTATGGCTACACCTTC
CATSRDGDSDYGYTF
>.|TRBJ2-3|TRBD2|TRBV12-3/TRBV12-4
TGTGCCAGCAGCTTAGGTAGCGGGGGCACAGATACGCAGTATTTT
CASSLGSGGTDTQYF
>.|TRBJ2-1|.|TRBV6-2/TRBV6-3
TGTGCCAGCAGCGCCGGACAGCACTACAATGAGCAGTTCTTC
CASSAGQHYNEQFF
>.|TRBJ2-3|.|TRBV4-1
TGCGCCAGCAGCCAGATCAGCCCCGGGGGTCCCACTAGCACAGATACGCAGTATTTT
CASSQISPGGPTSTDTQYF
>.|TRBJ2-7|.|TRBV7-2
TGTGCCAGCAGCGTAGAATACAGCTCCTACGAGCAGTACTTC
CASSVEYSSYEQYF
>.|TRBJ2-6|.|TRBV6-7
TGTGCCAGCCCAAAGGGGGCCAACGTCCTGACTTTC
CASPKGANVLTF
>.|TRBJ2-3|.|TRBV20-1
TGCAGTGCTACTTTGGACGGAGAACTCACAGATACGCAGTATTTT
CSATLDGELTDTQYF
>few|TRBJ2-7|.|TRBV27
TGTGCCAGCAGTTTAGGGGGCAGACTAGTCTACGAGCAGTACTTC
CASSLGGRLVYEQYF
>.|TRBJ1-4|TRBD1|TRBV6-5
TGTGCCAGCAGTTCGAACCCCGGGACAGGGGGGGAAAAACTGTTTTTT
CASSSNPGTGGEKLFF
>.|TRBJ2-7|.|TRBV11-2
TGTGCCAGCAGCCAAGTCCCACGGGGGTTGGGGGAGCAGTACTTC
CASSQVPRGLGEQYF
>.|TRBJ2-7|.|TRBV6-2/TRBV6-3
TGTGCCAGCAACCGCCTGGGGACCTCCAGTCACGAGCAGTACTTC
CASNRLGTSSHEQYF
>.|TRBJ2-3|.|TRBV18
TGTGCCAGCTCACCAATCGATAGCCGAGTTGGCACAGATACGCAGTATTTT
CASSPIDSRVGTDTQYF
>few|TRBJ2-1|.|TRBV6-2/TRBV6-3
TGTGCCAGCAGTTGGTGGGCCAATGAGCAGTTCTTC
CASSWWANEQFF
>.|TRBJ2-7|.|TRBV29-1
TGCAGCGTTGACGGGGGTAGCGGAAACTACGAGCAGTACTTC
CSVDGGSGNYEQYF
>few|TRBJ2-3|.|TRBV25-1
TGTGCCAGCAGTGAATCGTGGGGGCGCCCAGATACGCAGTATTTT
CASSESWGRPDTQYF
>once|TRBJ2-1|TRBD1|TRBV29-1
TGCAGCCTTGACCCGAGACAGGGTCTGAATGAGCAGTTCTTC
CSLDPRQGLNEQFF
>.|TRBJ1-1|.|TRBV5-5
TGTGCCAGCAGTCCGAGGCTAGGACAGAACACTGAAGCTTTCTTT
CASSPRLGQNTEAFF
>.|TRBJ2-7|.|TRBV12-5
TGTGCTAGTGGTTTGGTCACCCGGGAAGGTGAGCAGTACTTC
CASGLVTREGEQYF
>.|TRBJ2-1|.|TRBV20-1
TGCAGTGCAGGGCAGAGGGGGGTCCCCTACAATGAGCAGTTCTTC
CSAGQRGVPYNEQFF
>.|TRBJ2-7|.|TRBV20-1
TGCAGTGCTAGAGCGGGTCTTCAGAGCTCCTACGAGCAGTACTTC
CSARAGLQSSYEQYF
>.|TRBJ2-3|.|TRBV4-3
TGCGCCAGCAGCCAAGGCACGGCGGTTAGTAGCCCAGATACGCAGTATTTT
CASSQGTAVSSPDTQYF
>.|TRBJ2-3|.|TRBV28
TGTGCCAGCAGGTTAAGTCGGGATACGCAGTATTTT
CASRLSRDTQYF
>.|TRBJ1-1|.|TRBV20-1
TGCAGTCGCTGGTGGGGGAACACTGAAGCTTTCTTT
CSRWWGNTEAFF
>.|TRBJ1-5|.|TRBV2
TGTGCCAGCCGGATCCGAGGAGTCGATCAGCCCCAGCATTTT
CASRIRGVDQPQHF
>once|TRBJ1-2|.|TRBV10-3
TGTGCCATCAGTGAGGCGATGGAGGATCGAGATGGCTACACCTTC
CAISEAMEDRDGYTF
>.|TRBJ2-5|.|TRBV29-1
TGCAGCGTTGAAGGCCCCGGATTCGAAGAGACCCAGTACTTC
CSVEGPGFEETQYF
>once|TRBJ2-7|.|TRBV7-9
TGTGCCAGCAGCCCACCCACGGGAAGCTCCTACGAGCAGTACTTC
CASSPPTGSSYEQYF
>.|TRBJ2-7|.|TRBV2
TGTGCCAGCAGTGAAGTTCGGCGGGGCTTCTACGAGCAGTACTTC
CASSEVRRGFYEQYF
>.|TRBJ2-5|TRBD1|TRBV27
TGTGCCAGCAGTTTATCAAGGACAGGGGGCTGGGAGACCCAGTACTTC
CASSLSRTGGWETQYF